This TCR beta chain emerged from a study of response to subunit inactivated influenza vaccine. Germline CDR1 DFQATT, CDR2 SNEGSKA (reference sequence). The length of the CDR3 is 16 residues. After removal of 6 bases from V and 2 bases from J, the junction contained 12 bases not matched to a gene. With regard to this clonotype: Its specificity is not known.

TCRdb processed the RT-PCR reads anew with MiXCR; each CDR3 protein has one entry. The table lists 500,000 to 600,000 distinct CDR3 sequences, 14% of them singletons, with 11% in the top ten. Study outcomes and limitations: Few new T cells, the authors suggested, are recruited by each seasonal influenza vaccination.

This clonotype originated in a man aged 50 to 60 who received an inactivated influenza vaccine. The input for sequencing was PBMCs from blood, taken 11 to 12 days after vaccination. V is TRBV20-1 and J is TRBJ2-1; 8 nucleotides line up with TRBD2. CDR3 residues: CSANSLAGSTYNEQFF. The CDR3 bases are TGCAGTGCCAATTCTCTAGCGGGCTCTACCTACAATGAGCAGTTCTTC.